The clone carrying this TCR beta chain was seen ten or more times. The sample belongs to a study of T cells in Graves' hyperthyroidism and ophthalmopathy. Authors of the study amplified TCR beta CDR3 regions from RNA transcripts. HTBI primers were used for first-round RT-PCR of the TCR CDR3. TCRdb re-called the multiplex PCR reads through MiXCR, storing one row per CDR3 protein. The sample gives hundreds of thousands of distinct CDR3 sequences, 15% to 18% of which show up once; about 7.7% is in the top ten. This TCR came from a young woman with Graves' hyperthyroidism. Material for sequencing was blood.

The CDR3 region is CASTLGGRYEQYF. CDR3 in DNA: TGTGCCAGCACCCTCGGGGGTCGTTACGAGCAGTACTTC. J is TRBJ2-7 and V is TRBV5-6, with TRBD2 as a possible D gene (6 bases). Trimming left V 6 bases short and J 4 bases short, with 14 bases between. The germline V gene has CDR1 SGHDT and CDR2 YYEEEE. This CDR3 spans 13 amino acids.